This T cell receptor beta chain appears in the sequencing data of a study of T cell responses to AZD1222 COVID-19 vaccine. The study's findings and limits: Only five or six individuals given AZD1222 were seropositive at baseline. Variant regions that are unmutated are reportedly the target of nearly half of spike-specific TCRs. White British donors predominated, females outnumbered males, and clonal diversity was possibly underestimated.

Only in-frame clones appear in the TCRdb table, and some are missing; sequencing was by immunoSEQ multiplex PCR. The table includes more than 95,000 clones, 93% detected once. Regarding this clone: Its antigen is undetermined.

The sample was peripheral blood, taken on day 0 of AZD1222 vaccination. The origin of this receptor is an adult in good health.

The DNA of the CDR3 is TGTGCCAGTAGTAGTGAGAGGGCTTGGAACACTGAAGCTTTCTTT. Encoded protein: CASSSERAWNTEAFF. V gene TRBV19 combines with J gene TRBJ1-1; D gene ambiguous. Germline-derived CDR1 and CDR2 are LNHDA and SQIVND (reference sequence). Deletions cut 4 bases from V and 1 base from J, with 13 bases between. This CDR3 is built from 15 residues.